Shown below are 14 T cell receptor beta chains from a single sample sequenced in a study of OX40 agonist ivuxolimab in advanced cancers. Libraries were made using the immunoSEQ multiplex PCR assay. TCRdb carries this immuneACCESS record with in-frame sequences only. Its versions omit some clonotypes, under half of them owing to an unresolved V gene in the studies checked, with the rest unexplained. For this sample there are 75,000 to 100,000 clones; approximately 87% appear just once. Around 5.9% of the sample is held by the ten biggest clonotypes. The sample consisted of CD4+ or CD8+ T cells sorted from blood, taken in a trial of the OX40 agonist ivuxolimab. The receptors here all came from an adult with an advanced solid tumor such as melanoma, head and neck, liver or kidney cancer.

The V gene is TRBV7-2, the J gene TRBJ2-7; 8 bases line up with TRBD2. J gave up 1 base and V 6 bases, and 8 bases lay outside the gene matches. Germline values: CDR1 SGHTA, CDR2 FQGNSA. The CDR3 totals 15 residues. The CDR3 nucleotides are TGTGCCAGCAGTATAGCGGGGAGGCCATCCTACGAGCAGTACTTC. Its protein is CASSIAGRPSYEQYF.

The chain combines TRBV7-6 with TRBJ1-3; D remains unclear. Germline V lookup: CDR1 SGHVS, CDR2 FNYEAQ. V lost 1 base and J lost 0, with 13 bases in between. The CDR3 extends over 17 amino acids. CDR3 sequence: CASSLGVQASSGNTIYF. CDR3 DNA sequence: TGTGCCAGCAGCTTAGGAGTCCAGGCTAGCTCTGGAAACACCATATATTTT. Looking up the rest from reference TRBV7-6 and TRBJ1-3 gives the full variable domain: GAGVSQSPRYKVTKRGQDVALRCDPISGHVSLYWYRQALGQGPEFLTYFNYEAQQDKSGLPNDRFSAERPEGSISTLTIQRTEQRDSAMYRCASSLGVQASSGNTIYFGEGSWLTVV.

The rearrangement joins TRBV15 to TRBJ1-5, with D possibly matching TRBD1 (6 bases). Germline CDR1 is LNHNV and CDR2 is YYDKDF (reference sequence). This CDR3 region has 17 residues. Trimming shortened V by 4 bases and J by 0 bases, and 16 bases separated the two germline ends. CDR3 DNA: TGTGCCACCAGCACCTCCGCGGGACACTATAGCAATCAGCCCCAGCATTTT. Translation gives CATSTSAGHYSNQPQHF.

The V gene is TRBV4-1, the J gene TRBJ2-5, with TRBD1 identical over 10 bases. This CDR3 is built from 15 residues. Germline CDR1 reads MGHRA; CDR2 reads YSYEKL. The V and J ends lost 2 bases and 2 bases, in that order; junction bases with no gene match: 2. As DNA, the CDR3 is TGCGCCAGCAGCCAAAGGGACAGGGGTCAAGAGACCCAGTACTTC. Its protein is CASSQRDRGQETQYF.

The chain is built from TRBV30 and TRBJ2-3, with D uncertain. CDR3 length: 13 amino acids. Germline V CDR1 and CDR2: GTSNPN, SVGIG (reference sequence). Trimming left V 3 bases short and J 6 bases short, with 13 bases between. The CDR3 DNA is TGTGCCTGGAGCCTGGAATACGATGATACGCAGTATTTT. It translates to CAWSLEYDDTQYF.

The rearrangement links TRBV11-3 to TRBJ2-2; D may be TRBD1 (6 bases). CDR3 length: 15 residues. The germline V gene encodes CDR1 SGHNT and CDR2 YENEEA. Deletions cut 3 bases from V and 4 bases from J, with 12 bases between. The CDR3 loop is CASSLLQGSTGELFF. The CDR3 DNA sequence: TGTGCCAGCAGCTTGTTACAGGGTTCCACCGGGGAGCTGTTTTTT. The entire variable domain, with the rest obtained from reference TRBV11-3 and TRBJ2-2, is as follows: EAGVVQSPRYKIIEKKQPVAFWCNPISGHNTLYWYLQNLGQGPELLIRYENEEAVDDSQLPKDRFSAERLKGVDSTLKIQPAELGDSAVYLCASSLLQGSTGELFFGEGSRLTVL.

The chain couples TRBV7-3 to TRBJ1-2; D is uncertain. CDR1 and CDR2 from the germline V gene are SGHTA and FQGTGA. V dropped 2 bases and J dropped 1 base, with 17 bases sitting between them. The CDR3 length is 17 residues. The CDR3 DNA reads as TGTGCCAGCAGCTTAGCCCCTGGACTTTTCTATAACTATGGCTACACCTTC. Amino acids: CASSLAPGLFYNYGYTF.

Turning to this clone: At one end, the junction sequence differs from germline, possibly due to a read error. The rearrangement joins TRBV5-4 to TRBJ1-2, with D perhaps matching TRBD1 (5 bases). Germline CDR1 SGHNT, CDR2 YYREEE (reference sequence). The CDR3 totals 14 residues. The CDR3 DNA is TGTGCCAGCAGCTCCTGGGGGAGTCCTGATGGTTACACCTTC. This encodes CASSSWGSPDGYTF.

The chain carries TRBV6-5 and TRBJ2-7; 11 nucleotides line up with TRBD1. Germline CDR1 MNHEY, CDR2 SVGAGI. The V gene end was trimmed by 5 bases and the J gene end by 3 bases; junction bases not matched to a gene: 6. This CDR3 contains 15 residues. CDR3 sequence reads: CASSAPGQGVYEQYF. The DNA of the CDR3 is TGTGCCAGCAGTGCCCCGGGACAGGGGGTCTACGAGCAGTACTTC.

The chain links TRBV5-1 to TRBJ2-4; perhaps TRBD2 as D (5 bases). With 5 bases removed from V and 6 bases from J, the gap between germline ends came to 12 bases. Germline CDR1 is SGHRS and CDR2 is YFSETQ. The CDR3 totals 13 residues. CDR3 sequence reads: CASSEGARNIQYF. CDR3 DNA: TGCGCCAGCAGTGAGGGTGCTCGAAACATTCAGTACTTC.

The chain employs TRBV7-3 and TRBJ2-3, with TRBD1 identical over 10 bases. With V trimmed by 4 bases and J by 4 bases, 5 bases remained unmatched. The CDR3 length is 15 residues. The germline CDR1 and CDR2 sequences are SGHTA and FQGTGA. The CDR3 nucleotides read TGTGCCAGCAGCTCGTCCGGGACAGGGGCAGATACGCAGTATTTT. Translating gives CASSSSGTGADTQYF.

V gene TRBV6-6 combines with J gene TRBJ2-2, with unresolved D. Trimming removed 2 bases at V and 1 base at J, with 8 bases between. CDR1 and CDR2 from the germline V gene are MNHNY and SVGAGI (reference sequence). The CDR3 spans 15 residues. In DNA form, the CDR3 reads TGTGCCAGCAGTTACAACCCCTGGAACACCGGGGAGCTGTTTTTT. This gives the protein CASSYNPWNTGELFF.

This clone was seen more than once but under ten times. V gene TRBV6-5 combines with J gene TRBJ2-1; 10 nucleotides match TRBD1. This CDR3 comprises 15 residues. The junction had 1 base not matched to a gene; V was cut back by 2 bases and J by 3 bases. Germline V gives CDR1 MNHEY, CDR2 SVGAGI. The CDR3, as DNA: TGTGCCAGCAGTTACCGGGACAGGGGCTACAATGAGCAGTTCTTC. Its protein is CASSYRDRGYNEQFF.

The CDR3 is CASSQEGHSSYEQYF. DNA for the CDR3: TGTGCCAGCAGCCAAGAGGGCCATAGCTCCTACGAGCAGTACTTC. The chain carries TRBV4-2 and TRBJ2-7; D is undetermined. Germline V CDR1 and CDR2: LGHNA, YNFKEQ. V gave up 0 bases and J gave up 0 bases, with 9 bases separating them. The CDR3 is 15 amino acids.